The rows below give T cell receptor beta chains drawn from one sample of a study of regulatory T cells in long-lasting Graves disease. TCRdb re-derived calls from the multiplex PCR reads in MiXCR, one entry per CDR3 protein. The sample records 250,000 to 400,000 distinct CDR3 sequences, 15% to 20% being singletons. The sample in question was peripheral blood mononuclear cells (PBMCs), obtained at new diagnosis, from a patient treated with antithyroid drugs. The receptors were gathered from a female donor with Graves disease. Each CDR3 is given with its conserved first and last residue. D genes are given only for firm matches. Clone sizes are given selectively: once, few, many, or a class where the clone is expanded.

CDR3 DNA: TGTGTCAGCAGCTCCCCTCACTCCTACAATGAGCAGTTCTTC; CDR3 protein: CVSSSPHSYNEQFF; D gene: NA; clone size: NA; J gene: TRBJ2-1; V gene: TRBV11-2
CDR3 DNA: TGCGCCAGCGAAATAAGCGGAGCTTACACAGATACGCAGTATTTT; CDR3 protein: CASEISGAYTDTQYF; D gene: NA; clone size: few; J gene: TRBJ2-3; V gene: TRBV5-1
CDR3 DNA: TGTGCCAGCAGCTTAGAGCCTAGCAGACCCTACGAGCAGTACTTC; CDR3 protein: CASSLEPSRPYEQYF; D gene: NA; clone size: many; J gene: TRBJ2-7; V gene: TRBV7-2
CDR3 DNA: TGTGCCAGTAAGCCCCATCTCTCGAAAGGGCGCTATGGCTACACCTTC; CDR3 protein: CASKPHLSKGRYGYTF; D gene: NA; clone size: few; J gene: TRBJ1-2; V gene: TRBV19
CDR3 DNA: TGTGCCAGCCTCGACAGGGTATTTGAAAAACTGTTTTTT; CDR3 protein: CASLDRVFEKLFF; D gene: TRBD1; clone size: many; J gene: TRBJ1-4; V gene: TRBV6-1
CDR3 DNA: TGTGCCAGCACCCCCGGCAGTAGGGGGCAAGATACGCAGTATTTT; CDR3 protein: CASTPGSRGQDTQYF; D gene: TRBD1; clone size: many; J gene: TRBJ2-3; V gene: TRBV27
CDR3 DNA: TGTGCCTGGAGTCGGGACAGGGTAGGAGAGACCCAGTACTTC; CDR3 protein: CAWSRDRVGETQYF; D gene: TRBD1; clone size: many; J gene: TRBJ2-5; V gene: TRBV30
CDR3 DNA: TGTGTCAGCAGTTACGGTACAGACCATGGCTACACCTTC; CDR3 protein: CVSSYGTDHGYTF; D gene: NA; clone size: NA; J gene: TRBJ1-2; V gene: TRBV6-5
CDR3 DNA: TGTGCCAGCAGCCTTTCCTACGAGCAGTGCTTC; CDR3 protein: CASSLSYEQCF; D gene: NA; clone size: NA; J gene: TRBJ2-7; V gene: TRBV3-1
CDR3 DNA: TGTGCCAGTAGTCCAACCCTCGGGGTCTATGGCTACACCTTC; CDR3 protein: CASSPTLGVYGYTF; D gene: NA; clone size: NA; J gene: TRBJ1-2; V gene: TRBV19
CDR3 DNA: TGCAGTGCTAGACCCCCCAGGGGCACTATCCCGGGAGGACTGTTTTTT; CDR3 protein: CSARPPRGTIPGGLFF; D gene: NA; clone size: many; J gene: TRBJ1-4; V gene: TRBV20-1
CDR3 DNA: TGTGCCAGCAGCGGTCCCCAGGGAGGTGAAAAACTGTTTTTT; CDR3 protein: CASSGPQGGEKLFF; D gene: NA; clone size: many; J gene: TRBJ1-4; V gene: TRBV9
CDR3 DNA: TGTGCCAGCTCACCTGGGACAGAGCCCAAAAACATTCAGTACTTC; CDR3 protein: CASSPGTEPKNIQYF; D gene: TRBD1; clone size: many; J gene: TRBJ2-4; V gene: TRBV18
CDR3 DNA: TGTGCCAGCACGGCCAGGGGTACGGGTGAGCAGTACTTC; CDR3 protein: CASTARGTGEQYF; D gene: NA; clone size: NA; J gene: TRBJ2-7; V gene: TRBV6-1
CDR3 DNA: TGTGCTAGCTCCCTAATATTGGGCGAGACCCAGTACTTC; CDR3 protein: CASSLILGETQYF; D gene: NA; clone size: few; J gene: TRBJ2-5; V gene: TRBV7-7
CDR3 DNA: TGTGCCAGCAGCCTACTCGGGACAGAGACCTTGACCATGAACACTGAAGCTTTCTTT; CDR3 protein: CASSLLGTETLTMNTEAFF; D gene: TRBD1; clone size: many; J gene: TRBJ1-1; V gene: TRBV7-6
CDR3 DNA: TGTGCCAGTACCGGAGAGGGGAGCGGGAGGGCCCGAAACACCGGGGAGCTGTTTTTT; CDR3 protein: CASTGEGSGRARNTGELFF; D gene: TRBD2; clone size: many; J gene: TRBJ2-2; V gene: TRBV19
CDR3 DNA: TGTGCCAGCAGCTTCCCACTGGGGAACACTGAAGCTTTCTTT; CDR3 protein: CASSFPLGNTEAFF; D gene: NA; clone size: many; J gene: TRBJ1-1; V gene: TRBV7-3
CDR3 DNA: TGTGCCACCAGCAAGAGGTGGGGGAATCAGCCCCAGCATTTT; CDR3 protein: CATSKRWGNQPQHF; D gene: NA; clone size: few; J gene: TRBJ1-5; V gene: TRBV15
CDR3 DNA: TGTGCCAGTCGGACGAGCGGTCAGCCCCAGCATTTT; CDR3 protein: CASRTSGQPQHF; D gene: NA; clone size: many; J gene: TRBJ1-5; V gene: TRBV28
CDR3 DNA: TGTGCCAGCAGCCAAGTCAGGGCTACCAATGAGCAGTTCTTC; CDR3 protein: CASSQVRATNEQFF; D gene: NA; clone size: many; J gene: TRBJ2-1; V gene: TRBV14
CDR3 DNA: TGTGCCAGCAGCGGAGACTCGAAGTTGGACCCTCCCGACTATGGCTACACCTTC; CDR3 protein: CASSGDSKLDPPDYGYTF; D gene: NA; clone size: NA; J gene: TRBJ1-2; V gene: TRBV9
CDR3 DNA: TGTGCCAGCACCACACCGAGCTCTGGAAACACCATATATTTT; CDR3 protein: CASTTPSSGNTIYF; D gene: NA; clone size: many; J gene: TRBJ1-3; V gene: TRBV12-3/TRBV12-4
CDR3 DNA: TGTGCCAGCAGTTTGCCTCGAACAGTTTTGAACACTGAAGCTTTCTTT; CDR3 protein: CASSLPRTVLNTEAFF; D gene: NA; clone size: many; J gene: TRBJ1-1; V gene: TRBV28
CDR3 DNA: TGTGCCAGCAGAGCCGGAGGCACAGATACGCAGTATTTT; CDR3 protein: CASRAGGTDTQYF; D gene: NA; clone size: many; J gene: TRBJ2-3; V gene: TRBV28
CDR3 DNA: TGTGCCTGGCCGACAGGGGGGAAGCAGTTCTTC; CDR3 protein: CAWPTGGKQFF; D gene: TRBD1; clone size: many; J gene: TRBJ2-1; V gene: TRBV30